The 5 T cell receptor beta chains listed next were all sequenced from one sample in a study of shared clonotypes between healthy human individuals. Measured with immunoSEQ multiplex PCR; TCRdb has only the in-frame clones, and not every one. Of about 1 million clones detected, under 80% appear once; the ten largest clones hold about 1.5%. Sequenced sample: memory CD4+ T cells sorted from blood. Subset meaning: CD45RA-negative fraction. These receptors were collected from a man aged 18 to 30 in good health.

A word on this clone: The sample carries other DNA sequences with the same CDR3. The DNA for the CDR3 is TGTGCCAGCAGCCTGGACGGGTACGAGCAGTACTTC. As protein: CASSLDGYEQYF. The genes are TRBV14 and TRBJ2-7; D call uncertain. The CDR3 loop spans 12 amino acids. Trimming removed 4 bases at V and 4 bases at J, with 8 bases between. Germline CDR1 is SGHDN and CDR2 is FVKESK.

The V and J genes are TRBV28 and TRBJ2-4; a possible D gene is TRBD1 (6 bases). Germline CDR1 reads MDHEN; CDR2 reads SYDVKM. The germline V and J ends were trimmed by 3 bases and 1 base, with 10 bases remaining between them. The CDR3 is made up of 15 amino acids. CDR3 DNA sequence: TGTGCCAGCAGTTTGGCAGGGGTGGCCAAAAACATTCAGTACTTC. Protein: CASSLAGVAKNIQYF.

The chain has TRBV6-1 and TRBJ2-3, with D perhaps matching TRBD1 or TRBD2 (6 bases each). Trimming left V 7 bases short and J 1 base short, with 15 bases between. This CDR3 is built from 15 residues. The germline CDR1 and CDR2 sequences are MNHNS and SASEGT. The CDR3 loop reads CASKRGAQGTDTQYF. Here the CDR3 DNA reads TGTGCCAGCAAGAGGGGGGCGCAGGGCACAGATACGCAGTATTTT.

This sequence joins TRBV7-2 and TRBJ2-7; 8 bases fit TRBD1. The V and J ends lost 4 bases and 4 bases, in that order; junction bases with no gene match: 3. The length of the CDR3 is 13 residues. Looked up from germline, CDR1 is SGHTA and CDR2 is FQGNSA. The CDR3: CASSSHRGYEQYF. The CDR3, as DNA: TGTGCCAGCAGCTCACACAGGGGGTACGAGCAGTACTTC.

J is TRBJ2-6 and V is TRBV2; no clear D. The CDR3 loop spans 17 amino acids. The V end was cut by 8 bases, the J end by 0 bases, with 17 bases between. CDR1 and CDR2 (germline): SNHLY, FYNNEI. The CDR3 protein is CASSPRQGRSGANVLTF. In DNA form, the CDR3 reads TGTGCCAGCTCTCCGCGACAAGGGCGCTCTGGGGCCAACGTCCTGACTTTC.